The source of this T cell receptor beta chain is a study of blood T cell repertoires in COVID-19. Study background: Samples of COVID-19 (acute and convalescent) were obtained from the United States, Italy and Spain. PBMCs, B-cell-depleted T cells, or T cells provided the cDNA or gDNA that made up the material.

There are a few counts of this clone. In the source study's methods: Nucleated cell number was recorded as an estimate derived from reference gene primer amplification. Generated by immunoSEQ multiplex PCR, the TCRdb table keeps only in-frame clones and is missing some. V, J and clone size derive from that table, while D and trimming were established from the DNA sequence. Of 200,000 to 300,000 clones detected, approximately 89% appear once; the ten largest clones hold 0.95% to 1.5%. CDR3 length equals 16 residues. The ends were cut back, 5 bases at V and 3 bases at J, with 20 bases in the middle. Germline CDR1 is MNHEY and CDR2 is SMNVEV (reference sequence). Membership in each cohort depended on participant-reported clinical history.

The material sequenced was PBMCs or T cells enriched from blood (not recorded which). The V call is TRBV27, the J call TRBJ2-7; the D gene is possibly TRBD2 (5 bases). The receptor's source is a middle-aged woman with acute COVID-19. The CDR3 DNA sequence: TGTGCCAGCAGTCCCCTGGGCCCCGGGGTGAACTACGAGCAGTACGTC. Translation gives CASSPLGPGVNYEQYV.